Following are 18 T cell receptor beta chains from one sample sequenced in a study of OX40 agonist ivuxolimab in advanced cancers. Data came from immunoSEQ multiplex PCR; TCRdb stores just in-frame clones and leaves some out. This table holds some 96,000 clones, about 79% found once. The sample here was CD4+ or CD8+ T cells sorted from blood, taken in a trial of the OX40 agonist ivuxolimab. The receptors originated from an adult with an advanced solid tumor such as melanoma, head and neck, liver or kidney cancer.

The CDR3 region is CASSSSGLAGIYEQYF. The CDR3 bases are TGTGCCAGCAGTTCGAGTGGACTAGCGGGAATCTACGAGCAGTACTTC. V gene TRBV2 combines with J gene TRBJ2-7, with 12 bases aligning to TRBD2. Per the germline V gene, CDR1 is SNHLY and CDR2 is FYNNEI. The CDR3 extends over 16 amino acids. Unmatched junction bases numbered 8, after V lost 5 bases and J lost 3 bases.

The V and J genes are TRBV11-2 and TRBJ2-2; maybe TRBD2 (5 bases). With 3 bases removed from V and 3 bases from J, the gap between germline ends came to 11 bases. The CDR3 is 15 residues long. Germline loops: CDR1 SGHAT, CDR2 FQNNGV. CDR3 nucleotide sequence: TGTGCCAGCAGCTTCGAGGGATCGTACACCGGGGAGCTGTTTTTT. Protein product: CASSFEGSYTGELFF.

The CDR3 nucleotides are TGCGCCAGCAGCTTAAGCAGGGCACTCTCCTACAATGAGCAGTTCTTC. This encodes CASSLSRALSYNEQFF. The rearrangement uses TRBV5-1 and TRBJ2-1; D possibly corresponds to TRBD1 (5 bases). Deletions cut 2 bases from V and 0 bases from J, with 12 bases between. CDR1 SGHRS and CDR2 YFSETQ come from the germline V gene. This CDR3 has 16 residues.

The chain joins TRBV30 to TRBJ1-6; TRBD1 aligns across 9 bases. Germline values: CDR1 GTSNPN, CDR2 SVGIG (reference sequence). CDR3 length: 14 residues. The V gene end was trimmed by 1 base and the J gene end by 10 bases; junction bases not matched to a gene: 5. CDR3 amino acids: CAWSEGQGISPLHF. DNA of the CDR3: TGTGCCTGGAGTGAGGGACAGGGTATCTCACCCCTCCACTTT.

The sample holds one count of this clone. The chain is built from TRBV19 and TRBJ1-5; 7 nucleotides align to TRBD1. V dropped 4 bases and J dropped 3; count of bases not matched to a gene: 6. The V gene's germline CDR1 is LNHDA and CDR2 SQIVND (reference sequence). This CDR3 comprises 15 residues. CDR3 amino acids: CASSTGGRFNQPQHF. DNA of the CDR3: TGTGCCAGTAGTACAGGGGGGCGGTTCAATCAGCCCCAGCATTTT. Supplemented by reference TRBV19 and TRBJ1-5, the full variable domain reads DGGITQSPKYLFRKEGQNVTLSCEQNLNHDAMYWYRQDPGQGLRLIYYSQIVNDFQKGDIAEGYSVSREKKESFPLTVTSAQKNPTAFYLCASSTGGRFNQPQHFGDGTRLSIL.

The chain is built from TRBV19 and TRBJ2-2; TRBD2 might be the D (6 bases). With 7 bases removed from V and 4 bases from J, the gap between germline ends came to 13 bases. Germline lookup yields CDR1 LNHDA and CDR2 SQIVND (reference sequence). CDR3 length: 14 residues. Here the CDR3 DNA reads TGTGCCAGTACCCAAACCGGGAGCACCGGGGAGCTGTTTTTT. This gives the protein CASTQTGSTGELFF.

The chain links TRBV5-6 to TRBJ2-5; D gene unclear. Germline V CDR1 and CDR2: SGHDT, YYEEEE. Trimming removed 1 base at V and 4 bases at J, with 5 bases between. This CDR3 is built from 12 residues. In DNA, the CDR3 is TGTGCCAGCAGCTTGTCGCCAGAGACCCAGTACTTC. It codes for CASSLSPETQYF.

The chain couples TRBV28 to TRBJ2-7; D is tentatively TRBD1 or TRBD2 (5 bases each). The germline V and J ends were trimmed by 5 bases and 0 bases, with 14 bases remaining between them. This CDR3 is 15 amino acids long. Germline V gene sequence: CDR1 MDHEN, CDR2 SYDVKM. This CDR3 is CASSTPGRSSYEQYF. The CDR3 DNA reads TGTGCCAGCAGTACCCCGGGACGGAGCTCCTACGAGCAGTACTTC.

The V call is TRBV7-8, the J call TRBJ1-4; perhaps TRBD1 as D (5 bases). V was shortened by 0 bases and J by 5 bases, with 10 bases between the two germline ends. The CDR3 consists of 15 residues. CDR1 SGHVS and CDR2 FQNEAQ come from the germline V gene. The CDR3 protein is CASSLARDVNEKLFF. CDR3 nucleotides: TGTGCCAGCAGCTTAGCGCGGGACGTGAATGAAAAACTGTTTTTT. Combining the CDR3 with reference TRBV7-8 and TRBJ1-4 gives the whole variable domain GAGVSQSPRYKVAKRGQDVALRCDPISGHVSLFWYQQALGQGPEFLTYFQNEAQLDKSGLPSDRFFAERPEGSVSTLKIQRTQQEDSAVYLCASSLARDVNEKLFFGSGTQLSVL.

The chain employs TRBV19 and TRBJ1-2; weak D call: TRBD1 (5 bases). CDR1 is LNHDA and CDR2 is SQIVND in the germline V gene (reference sequence). CDR3 size: 15 residues. Trimming took 5 bases from V and 3 from J, leaving 16 bases between them. The CDR3 protein is CASSSQGVPDYGYTF. DNA for the CDR3: TGTGCCAGTAGTTCCCAGGGAGTGCCTGACTATGGCTACACCTTC.

This rearrangement joins TRBV27 to TRBJ2-7; D gene ambiguous. CDR1 and CDR2 (germline): MNHEY, SMNVEV (reference sequence). Deletions cut 5 bases from V and 4 bases from J, with 9 bases between. This CDR3 region has 12 residues. The CDR3 region is CASSRLPYEQYF. The CDR3 DNA is TGTGCCAGCAGTCGCCTCCCATACGAGCAGTACTTC.

J is TRBJ2-5 and V is TRBV30, with TRBD2 matching over 13 bases. Germline lookup yields CDR1 GTSNPN and CDR2 SVGIG (reference sequence). The J segment lost 5 bases and the V segment lost 0 bases, leaving 3 bases of the junction unmatched. CDR3 length: 15 residues. In DNA form, the CDR3 reads TGTGCCTGGAGTGTGACTAGCGGGAGGAGTGAGACCCAGTACTTC. It encodes CAWSVTSGRSETQYF.

This rearrangement joins TRBV14 to TRBJ2-1; D may be TRBD2 (5 bases). This CDR3 region has 15 residues. The V gene's germline CDR1 is SGHDN and CDR2 FVKESK. Trimming pared 0 bases from V and 5 bases from J, leaving 11 bases between. The CDR3 nucleotides are TGTGCCAGCAGCCAAGATTCGGGGTTCGACAATGAGCAGTTCTTC. Residues: CASSQDSGFDNEQFF.

As regards this clone: The junction does not match germline at one end; this may be a read error. This sequence joins TRBV7-2 and TRBJ1-5; D not certain. CDR1 and CDR2 (germline): SGHTA, FQGNSA. CDR3 length equals 15 residues. CDR3 sequence: CASSQDSGNNQPQHF. The CDR3 DNA follows: TGCGCCAGCAGCCAAGATTCCGGGAACAATCAGCCCCAGCATTTT.

The CDR3 protein is CASSYGGISGNTIYF. CDR3 coding DNA: TGTGCCAGCAGTTACGGGGGGATCTCTGGAAACACCATATATTTT. The chain has TRBV6-5 and TRBJ1-3, with a possible D match to TRBD1 (5 bases). Germline values: CDR1 MNHEY, CDR2 SVGAGI. V lost 2 bases, J lost 0 bases, and 8 bases lay in between. The CDR3 is 15 residues long.

The J gene is TRBJ1-1, the V gene TRBV10-3; D may be TRBD1 (5 bases). The CDR3 sequence is 13 residues long. The germline gives CDR1 ENHRY, CDR2 SYGVKD. Trimming shortened V by 7 bases and J by 3 bases, and 12 bases separated the two germline ends. This CDR3 is CAIKGAGDTEAFF. CDR3 bases: TGTGCCATCAAAGGGGCTGGGGACACTGAAGCTTTCTTT.

The gene calls are TRBV7-9 and TRBJ2-2; D is perhaps TRBD1 or TRBD2 (5 bases each). The CDR3 totals 16 residues. The germline V gene has CDR1 SEHNR and CDR2 FQNEAQ (reference sequence). Trimming shortened V by 7 bases and J by 0 bases, and 15 bases separated the two germline ends. This CDR3 is CASNSNGTANTGELFF. The CDR3 DNA follows: TGTGCCAGCAACTCCAACGGGACGGCGAACACCGGGGAGCTGTTTTTT.

The rearrangement uses TRBV6-5 and TRBJ1-5; 7 positions match TRBD1. The CDR3 spans 15 residues. Unmatched junction bases numbered 10, after V lost 5 bases and J lost 6 bases. Germline V CDR1 and CDR2: MNHEY, SVGAGI. As DNA, the CDR3 is TGTGCCAGCAGTGCAATCGACAGGGAGACTCAGCCCCAGCATTTT. Encoded protein: CASSAIDRETQPQHF.